The clone carrying this T cell receptor beta chain was detected once. Its cognate antigen is unknown. CDR3 length: 15 amino acids. V shed 7 bases and J 3 bases; nucleotides not matched to a gene: 9. The germline V gene encodes CDR1 GTSNPN and CDR2 SVGIG (reference sequence). The record originates from a study of shared clonotypes between healthy human individuals. Study results and limitations: In a handful of donors, approximately 5% of naive CD4 clonotypes appeared in common.

Produced via immunoSEQ multiplex PCR; TCRdb's table is partial and in-frame only. Counted here are roughly 2 million clones, approximately 94% occurring once; the ten biggest clones make up roughly 0.13%. The V gene is TRBV30, the J gene TRBJ2-2, with 9 bases identical to TRBD2. This receptor was identified in a man between 18 and 35 years old in good health. Material for sequencing was naive CD4+ T cells sorted from blood. As for subset: CD45RA+ positively selected. CDR3 in amino acids: CASLAGVGHTGELFF. For the CDR3, the DNA is TGTGCCTCGTTAGCGGGAGTAGGTCACACCGGGGAGCTGTTTTTT.